The 12 T cell receptor beta chains reported below all come from one sample, sequenced in a study of cytomegalovirus exposure and HLA in healthy donors. Primers included in the PCR were 60 Vbeta and 13 Jbeta primers. Generated by immunoSEQ multiplex PCR, the TCRdb table keeps only in-frame clones and is missing some. The listing contains tens of thousands of clones. Input material: PBMCs. These TCRs come from a woman between 25 and 40 years old in good health and CMV-seropositive.

The chain couples TRBV2 to TRBJ2-7; weak D call: TRBD2 (5 bases). CDR1 is SNHLY and CDR2 is FYNNEI in the germline V gene. This CDR3 is 12 amino acids long. V gave up 5 bases and J gave up 7 bases, with 12 bases separating them. The CDR3 DNA is TGTGCCAGCAGTTTCGGGAAAGGAGAGCAGTACTTC. Encoded protein: CASSFGKGEQYF.

The V call is TRBV13, the J call TRBJ1-4, with D possibly matching TRBD1 (5 bases). V lost 8 bases and J lost 0, with 16 bases in between. The germline V gene encodes CDR1 PRHDT and CDR2 FYEKMQ (reference sequence). The CDR3 length is 16 residues. The CDR3 DNA is TGTGCCAGCTCAAGGGGTCCGCGATCAACTAATGAAAAACTGTTTTTT. Translating it yields CASSRGPRSTNEKLFF.

The chain joins TRBV7-9 to TRBJ1-4, with 7 bases aligning to TRBD1. CDR3 length: 14 residues. V lost 0 bases to trimming and J lost 9 bases; unmatched junction nucleotides: 4. CDR1 and CDR2 from the germline V gene are SEHNR and FQNEAQ (reference sequence). DNA of the CDR3: TGTGCCAGCAGCTTAGCAGGGGGCGGTAAAAAACTGTTTTTT. Amino acid sequence: CASSLAGGGKKLFF.

The chain employs TRBV7-2 and TRBJ2-5; D gene unclear. The CDR3 covers 14 residues. The germline gives CDR1 SGHTA, CDR2 FQGNSA. Trimming took 5 bases from V and 1 from J, leaving 11 bases between them. The CDR3 region is CASSGMGSQETQYF. In nucleotides, the CDR3 is TGTGCCAGCAGCGGTATGGGCAGCCAAGAGACCCAGTACTTC.

This sequence joins TRBV28 and TRBJ1-2; D remains unclear. The CDR3 runs to 13 residues. V was shortened by 5 bases and J by 4 bases, with 11 bases between the two germline ends. CDR1 is MDHEN, CDR2 SYDVKM, per germline. DNA for the CDR3: TGTGCCAGCAGTCAAGACTCAGTCTATGGCTACACCTTC. It translates to CASSQDSVYGYTF.

V and J are TRBV28 and TRBJ1-2; 8 nucleotides match TRBD1. Germline values: CDR1 MDHEN, CDR2 SYDVKM. This CDR3 is built from 15 residues. V was pared by 7 bases and J by 4 bases, with 11 bases of the junction left unmatched. CDR3 nucleotides: TGTGCCAGCACCAATAACAGGGGGATCGGCTATGGCTACACCTTC. Amino acid sequence: CASTNNRGIGYGYTF.

Written as DNA, the CDR3 is TGTGCCAGCAGCCCCGGGACTCCCCCCGGGAATGAGCAGTTCTTC. It codes for CASSPGTPPGNEQFF. The V gene is TRBV5-6, the J gene TRBJ2-1, with a tentative D call TRBD2 (6 bases). Germline CDR1 reads SGHDT; CDR2 reads YYEEEE. This CDR3 has 15 residues. V was clipped by 4 bases and J by 7 bases, with 18 bases between them.

This sequence joins TRBV2 and TRBJ2-5, with 11 positions matching TRBD2. Unmatched junction bases numbered 7, after V lost 6 bases and J lost 1 base. CDR1 SNHLY and CDR2 FYNNEI come from the germline V gene. The CDR3 runs to 16 residues. The CDR3 is CASSESLAGAQETQYF. The CDR3 nucleotides are TGTGCCAGCAGCGAATCACTAGCGGGGGCCCAAGAGACCCAGTACTTC.

This rearrangement joins TRBV18 to TRBJ1-1, with a tentative D call TRBD1 (5 bases). Per germline, CDR1 KGHSH and CDR2 LQKENI. The CDR3 covers 13 residues. V was pared by 6 bases and J by 1 base, with 9 bases between. The CDR3 is CASSGGPNTEAFF. As DNA, the CDR3 is TGTGCCAGCTCGGGGGGACCGAACACTGAAGCTTTCTTT.

The V and J genes are TRBV11-3 and TRBJ2-5; 8 bases agree with TRBD1. The CDR3 covers 14 residues. The junction had 3 bases not matched to a gene; V was cut back by 1 base and J by 5 bases. Per germline, CDR1 SGHNT and CDR2 YENEEA. CDR3 amino acids: CASSLGTGMETQYF. The CDR3 DNA sequence: TGTGCCAGCAGCTTAGGGACAGGGATGGAGACCCAGTACTTC.

This chain uses TRBV19 with TRBJ2-3; D is possibly TRBD2 (6 bases). The CDR3 is made up of 14 amino acids. Germline loops: CDR1 LNHDA, CDR2 SQIVND (reference sequence). The ends were cut back, 0 bases at V and 4 bases at J, with 8 bases in the middle. The CDR3 region is CASSIESGADTQYF. Here the CDR3 DNA reads TGTGCCAGTAGTATAGAATCGGGGGCAGATACGCAGTATTTT.

V gene TRBV30 combines with J gene TRBJ2-5; no firm D call. The end of the DNA is better explained by TRBJ2-7, so the J call may be wrong. The length of the CDR3 is 14 residues. Germline-derived CDR1 and CDR2 are GTSNPN and SVGIG (reference sequence). DNA for the CDR3: TGTGCCTGGAGTTACCTAGATCTAGTCGACGAGCAGTACTTC. This encodes CAWSYLDLVDEQYF.